The sequence of this TCR beta chain was determined in a study of identical twins. Per germline, CDR1 LGHNA and CDR2 YSLEER. CDR3 length: 13 residues. V dropped 0 bases and J dropped 7 bases, with 4 bases sitting between them. Study-level findings and limits: Models underpredicted monozygotic twin sharing of out-of-frame TCR alpha.

In its sample, this clonotype was seen a few times. Its antigen is unidentified. TCRdb fed the 5' RACE reads into MiXCR, producing one record per CDR3 protein. The sample includes some 440,000 distinct CDR3 sequences, approximately 24% of them seen just once. This sample was shared with a second study, whose subject was T cells expressing NK-cell markers.

The sample comprised CD4+ T cells sorted from blood. The receptor was isolated from a young woman in good health. The chain has TRBV4-3 and TRBJ1-6; D not certain. The CDR3 sequence is CASSQEWNSPLHF. CDR3 DNA sequence: TGCGCCAGCAGCCAAGAGTGGAATTCACCCCTCCACTTT.